Below, 12 T cell receptor beta chains from the same sample are listed, as sequenced in a study of T cells in tuberculosis. Clones were read by immunoSEQ multiplex PCR, and TCRdb kept only the in-frame ones, dropping some. Of tens of thousands of clones in the sample, approximately 97% were seen once. Sequencing used PBMCs. The receptors stem from a donor aged 10-30 years with latent tuberculosis or without tuberculosis infection.

The CDR3 here is CATSRGTSEVDTQYF. The DNA of the CDR3 is TGTGCCACCTCCCGAGGGACTAGCGAGGTAGATACGCAGTATTTT. This sequence joins TRBV2 and TRBJ2-3, with 10 bases fitting TRBD2. Per the germline V gene, CDR1 is SNHLY and CDR2 is FYNNEI. This CDR3 has 15 residues. Trimming at V came to 10 bases and at J to 5 bases, leaving 12 bases not matched to a gene.

The chain has TRBV9 and TRBJ1-1; 9 bases agree with TRBD1. CDR3 length equals 17 residues. J was trimmed by 4 bases and V by 6 bases; bases with no gene match: 16. Germline-derived CDR1 and CDR2 are SGDLS and YYNGEE. CDR3 DNA sequence: TGTGCCAGCACCCCTAAATATACTAAGACAGGGGGCACTGAAGCTTTCTTT. Translating it yields CASTPKYTKTGGTEAFF.

V gene TRBV9 combines with J gene TRBJ2-7; 7 nucleotides match TRBD2. V gave up 4 bases and J gave up 3 bases; unmatched junction bases: 10. The CDR3 is 15 residues long. Germline loops: CDR1 SGDLS, CDR2 YYNGEE. CDR3 sequence: CASSPQLRGNYEQYF. The DNA of the CDR3 is TGTGCCAGCAGCCCTCAGTTGCGGGGGAACTACGAGCAGTACTTC.

V gene TRBV18 combines with J gene TRBJ1-1, with D hard to call. Germline CDR1 and CDR2: KGHSH and LQKENI. The length of the CDR3 is 16 residues. The V end lost 5 bases, the J end lost 0 bases, and 16 bases lay between the germline ends. The CDR3 DNA follows: TGTGCCAGCTCAATGATCGGGAGGAGCATGAACACTGAAGCTTTCTTT. Encoded protein: CASSMIGRSMNTEAFF.

This clone was seen a handful of times. This chain joins TRBV6-4 and TRBJ2-7; 10 bases align to TRBD1. CDR1 is MRHNA, CDR2 SNTAGT, per germline. The length of the CDR3 is 18 residues. With V trimmed by 3 bases and J by 2 bases, 13 bases remained unmatched. The CDR3 spells CASSEAPSFGTGAYEQYF. Written as DNA, the CDR3 is TGTGCCAGCAGTGAGGCCCCTTCGTTCGGGACAGGGGCCTACGAGCAGTACTTC.

In this sample, this clone turned up once. V is TRBV30 and J is TRBJ2-7; 7 positions match TRBD2. The CDR3 sequence is 16 residues long. The ends lost 3 bases at V and 0 bases at J; junction bases unmatched: 11. From germline, CDR1 is GTSNPN and CDR2 SVGIG (reference sequence). As DNA, the CDR3 is TGTGCCTGGAGAGGCCGGTTAGGGGAGGGCTCCTACGAGCAGTACTTC. Translated: CAWRGRLGEGSYEQYF.

The chain employs TRBV6-1 and TRBJ1-4; D remains ambiguous. The V gene's germline CDR1 is MNHNS and CDR2 SASEGT. The CDR3 sequence is 15 residues long. Trimming took off 3 bases at V and 8 bases at J, with 16 bases between the two ends. The CDR3 loop reads CASSDGWSGSEKLFF. The CDR3 DNA is TGTGCCAGCAGTGATGGGTGGTCCGGTAGCGAAAAACTGTTTTTT.

The gene calls are TRBV6-5 and TRBJ1-1, with TRBD1 as a possible D gene (6 bases). This CDR3 contains 14 residues. The germline CDR1 and CDR2 sequences are MNHEY and SVGAGI. Trimming took 5 bases from V and 3 from J, leaving 13 bases between them. The CDR3 spells CASSTRGVDTEAFF. DNA for the CDR3: TGTGCCAGCAGTACCAGGGGCGTTGACACTGAAGCTTTCTTT.

V gene TRBV11-3 combines with J gene TRBJ1-2; no firm D call. V was pared by 5 bases and J by 2 bases, with 15 bases between. From germline, CDR1 is SGHNT and CDR2 YENEEA. The CDR3 is 15 residues long. This chain's CDR3 is CASSLQRGENYGYTF. The DNA for the CDR3 is TGTGCCAGCAGCCTTCAAAGAGGAGAGAACTATGGCTACACCTTC. The full variable domain, rest sourced from reference TRBV11-3 and TRBJ1-2, is EAGVVQSPRYKIIEKKQPVAFWCNPISGHNTLYWYLQNLGQGPELLIRYENEEAVDDSQLPKDRFSAERLKGVDSTLKIQPAELGDSAVYLCASSLQRGENYGYTFGSGTRLTVV.

The CDR3 loop reads CASSYTSTPTDTQYF. DNA for the CDR3: TGTGCCAGCAGCTACACTAGCACCCCCACAGATACGCAGTATTTT. This chain connects TRBV11-3 to TRBJ2-3; perhaps TRBD2 as D (6 bases). The CDR3 covers 15 residues. Germline CDR1 and CDR2: SGHNT and YENEEA. Trimming stripped 4 bases from V and 2 bases from J, with 13 bases between.

A single count supports this clone. V and J are TRBV27 and TRBJ2-3; 11 nucleotides line up with TRBD1. The CDR3 is 15 residues long. CDR1 is MNHEY and CDR2 is SMNVEV in the germline V gene (reference sequence). The ends lost 0 bases at V and 4 bases at J; junction bases unmatched: 0. The CDR3 protein is CASSLSGQGADTQYF. In DNA, the CDR3 is TGTGCCAGCAGTTTATCGGGACAGGGGGCAGATACGCAGTATTTT.

The chain employs TRBV5-4 and TRBJ2-7; 7 bases map to TRBD1. The CDR3 extends over 15 amino acids. Germline CDR1 SGHNT, CDR2 YYREEE (reference sequence). Trimming cost V 0 bases and J 6 bases; bases outside gene matches: 9. CDR3 DNA sequence: TGTGCCAGCAGCTTGGAGGGCAGGGGGTATATCGAGCAGTACTTC. Translated: CASSLEGRGYIEQYF.